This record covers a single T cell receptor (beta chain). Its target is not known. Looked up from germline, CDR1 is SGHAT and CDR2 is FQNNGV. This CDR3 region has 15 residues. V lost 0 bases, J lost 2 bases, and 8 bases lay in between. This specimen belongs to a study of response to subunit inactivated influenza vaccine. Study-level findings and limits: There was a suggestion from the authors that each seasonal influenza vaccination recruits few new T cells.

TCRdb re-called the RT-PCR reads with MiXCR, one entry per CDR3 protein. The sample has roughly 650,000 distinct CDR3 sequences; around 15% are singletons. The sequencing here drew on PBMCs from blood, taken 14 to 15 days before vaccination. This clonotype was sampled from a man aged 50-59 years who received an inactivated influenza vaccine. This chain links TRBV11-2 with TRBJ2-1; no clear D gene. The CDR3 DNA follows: TGTGCCAGCAGCTTAGACTCATACGCCTACAATGAGCAGTTCTTC. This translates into CASSLDSYAYNEQFF.